Below, 32 T cell receptor beta chains from the same sample are listed, as sequenced in a study of cytomegalovirus exposure and HLA in healthy donors. PCR was performed using 60 Vbeta and 13 Jbeta primers. Only in-frame clones appear in the TCRdb table, and some are missing; sequencing was by immunoSEQ multiplex PCR. The sample carries 99,000 or so clones, 69% recorded once. Sequenced sample: PBMCs. The receptor source for this set is a man aged 25-45 years in good health and CMV-seronegative.

This clone is large (0.1 to 1%) by share. At the DNA level, this CDR3 is encoded by other sequences in the same sample as well. The V call is TRBV4-1, the J call TRBJ2-7; tentatively, D is TRBD1 (5 bases). Deletions cut 4 bases from V and 3 bases from J, with 16 bases between. In germline, CDR1 is MGHRA, CDR2 YSYEKL. CDR3 length: 15 amino acids. The CDR3 loop reads CASSPGQGADYEQYF. The CDR3 nucleotides are TGCGCCAGCAGCCCCGGCCAGGGTGCAGACTACGAGCAGTACTTC.

In its sample, this clone was seen once. One end of the junction is discordant with germline, which a read error may explain. The chain is built from TRBV5-4 and TRBJ2-1, with 7 nucleotides matching TRBD2. Germline CDR1 and CDR2: SGHNT and YYREEE (reference sequence). This CDR3 contains 16 residues. CDR3 DNA sequence: TGTGCCAACAGCTTGATCCAGCGGGGCAACTACAATGAGCAGTTCTTC. Translation gives CANSLIQRGNYNEQFF.

This clone is a singleton in its sample. The V and J genes are TRBV7-9 and TRBJ2-7; 9 bases match TRBD2. V trimming: 6 bases; J trimming: 0 bases; junction bases outside the gene matches: 3. Looked up from germline, CDR1 is SEHNR and CDR2 is FQNEAQ (reference sequence). The CDR3 has 14 residues. CDR3 in amino acids: CASSSSGISYEQYF. The CDR3 DNA follows: TGTGCCAGCAGTTCTAGCGGGATCTCCTACGAGCAGTACTTC.

This rearrangement joins TRBV4-2 to TRBJ2-7, with 11 bases lining up with TRBD1. The CDR3 has 18 residues. J lost 3 bases, V lost 5 bases, and 15 bases had no gene match. Germline V gene data show CDR1 as LGHNA and CDR2 as YNFKEQ. The CDR3 sequence: CASSSVPYRDRGDYEQYF. CDR3 sequence (DNA): TGTGCCAGCAGCTCGGTTCCTTACCGGGACAGGGGGGACTACGAGCAGTACTTC.

The V gene is TRBV28, the J gene TRBJ2-5, with D perhaps matching TRBD2 (6 bases). Germline CDR1 and CDR2: MDHEN and SYDVKM. The V gene lost 7 bases and the J gene lost 3 bases, with 15 bases spanning the gap. CDR3 length: 14 amino acids. The CDR3 nucleotides are TGTGCCAGCATCGGAGGGGACCGTAAAGAGACCCAGTACTTC. It is translated as CASIGGDRKETQYF. Looking up the rest from reference TRBV28 and TRBJ2-5 gives the full variable domain: DVKVTQSSRYLVKRTGEKVFLECVQDMDHENMFWYRQDPGLGLRLIYFSYDVKMKEKGDIPEGYSVSREKKERFSLILESASTNQTSMYLCASIGGDRKETQYFGPGTRLLVL.

This clone has just one count. V gene TRBV29-1 combines with J gene TRBJ2-1; 7 positions match TRBD2. The V gene end was trimmed by 3 bases and the J gene end by 9 bases; junction bases not matched to a gene: 8. This CDR3 spans 13 amino acids. Germline V gives CDR1 SQVTM, CDR2 ANQGSEA. As DNA, the CDR3 is TGCAGCGTTGACTTCGCGGGAGTAGGTGAGCAGTTCTTC. It specifies CSVDFAGVGEQFF.

The chain combines TRBV15 with TRBJ2-3, with 11 bases fitting TRBD2. The V and J ends lost 1 base and 5 bases, in that order; junction bases with no gene match: 11. Germline lookup yields CDR1 LNHNV and CDR2 YYDKDF (reference sequence). This CDR3 contains 18 residues. CDR3: CATSRARASGRSRDTQYF. For the CDR3, the DNA is TGTGCCACCAGCAGAGCGAGGGCTAGCGGGAGGTCGAGAGATACGCAGTATTTT.

This clone has only one observation. The J gene is TRBJ1-1, the V gene TRBV12-2; the D segment call TRBD1 is taken from the table without a DNA check. TRBV12-2 is assigned pseudogene status. This CDR3 contains 12 residues. The CDR3: CASRLGQGSAFF. The CDR3 DNA reads as TGTGCAAGTCGCTTGGGACAGGGGAGCGCTTTCTTT.

The chain employs TRBV6-5 and TRBJ2-7; weak D call: TRBD2 (6 bases). Germline V CDR1 and CDR2: MNHEY, SVGAGI. This CDR3 is built from 15 residues. V shed 0 bases and J shed 6 bases, with 15 bases lying between them. CDR3 protein: CASSYSGRRVGEQYF. As DNA, the CDR3 is TGTGCCAGCAGTTACTCGGGACGGAGGGTAGGCGAGCAGTACTTC.

The chain employs TRBV5-4 and TRBJ2-3; D possibly corresponds to TRBD1 (8 bases). Trimming took off 3 bases at V and 4 bases at J, with 15 bases between the two ends. The germline gives CDR1 SGHNT, CDR2 YYREEE (reference sequence). The CDR3 totals 15 residues. CDR3 coding DNA: TGTGCCAGCAGCTCTGGGAGGGACAGGCCAGATACGCAGTATTTT. This translates into CASSSGRDRPDTQYF.

The DNA of the CDR3 is TGTGCCAGCAGCTTAGGAGTTGGCTCTGGGGCCAACGTCCTGACTTTC. This gives the protein CASSLGVGSGANVLTF. The chain has TRBV7-2 and TRBJ2-6, with D uncertain. Per germline, CDR1 SGHTA and CDR2 FQGNSA. V was trimmed by 1 base and J by 0 bases, leaving 7 bases between them. The CDR3 is made up of 16 amino acids.

In this sample, this clone turned up once. The V gene is TRBV27, the J gene TRBJ2-7; TRBD1 matches at 7 bases. Trimming at V came to 3 bases and at J to 3 bases, leaving 8 bases not matched to a gene. From germline, CDR1 is MNHEY and CDR2 SMNVEV (reference sequence). This CDR3 has 15 residues. The CDR3 region is CASSFRGQALYEQYF. The CDR3 DNA is TGTGCCAGCAGTTTTCGAGGACAGGCTCTCTACGAGCAGTACTTC.

The chain recombines TRBV5-6 with TRBJ1-5; no firm D call. V was cut by 3 bases and J by 1 base, with 14 bases left in between. The germline V gene encodes CDR1 SGHDT and CDR2 YYEEEE. The CDR3 extends over 16 amino acids. CDR3 in amino acids: CASSWGGQTSNQPQHF. The CDR3 bases are TGTGCCAGCAGCTGGGGAGGTCAGACGAGCAATCAGCCCCAGCATTTT.

The chain recombines TRBV6-5 with TRBJ2-7, with 7 positions matching TRBD2. CDR3 length: 14 amino acids. The V segment lost 6 bases and the J segment 3 bases; nucleotides outside the gene matches: 8. Per germline, CDR1 MNHEY and CDR2 SVGAGI. The CDR3 region has the DNA TGTGCCAGCAGCCACGGGGAGGGTCGCTACGAGCAGTACTTC. This encodes CASSHGEGRYEQYF.

The rearrangement links TRBV29-1 to TRBJ1-1; tentative D call: TRBD1 (5 bases). Per germline, CDR1 SQVTM and CDR2 ANQGSEA. The CDR3 totals 11 residues. V shed 4 bases and J shed 11 bases, with 14 bases lying between them. The DNA for the CDR3 is TGCAGCGTTGCGTCGGGGGAAAGTGCTTTCTTT. This encodes CSVASGESAFF.

This chain uses TRBV15 with TRBJ1-2; D uncertain. V lost 11 bases, J lost 0 bases, and 16 bases lay in between. Germline V gene lookup returns CDR1 LNHNV and CDR2 YYDKDF (reference sequence). This CDR3 is 14 amino acids long. CDR3 residues: CAGRDRGANYGYTF. For the CDR3, the DNA is TGTGCCGGTAGGGATCGGGGAGCTAACTATGGCTACACCTTC.

The V gene is TRBV2, the J gene TRBJ2-5, with 7 bases matching TRBD1. Gene TRBJ2-7 matches the end of the DNA better, so the J call may be wrong. Per the germline V gene, CDR1 is SNHLY and CDR2 is FYNNEI. This CDR3 comprises 16 residues. CDR3 nucleotide sequence: TGTGCCAGCAGTGACCTACAAAGGACAGGCTTGAACGAGCAGTACTTC. Translating gives CASSDLQRTGLNEQYF.

In DNA, the CDR3 is TGTGCCAGCAGCTTGGGGGGGGCTAGCGGATACAATGAGCAGTTCTTC. Amino acids: CASSLGGASGYNEQFF. The gene calls are TRBV5-4 and TRBJ2-1; D is possibly TRBD2 (7 bases). The CDR3 runs to 16 residues. Per the germline V gene, CDR1 is SGHNT and CDR2 is YYREEE (reference sequence). V lost 0 bases and J lost 4, with 14 bases in between.

The chain combines TRBV2 with TRBJ1-5; D remains ambiguous. The CDR3 covers 13 residues. V lost 5 bases and J 6 bases, leaving 11 bases between the germline ends. CDR1 SNHLY and CDR2 FYNNEI come from the germline V gene. CDR3 loop: CASSKSESQPQHF. CDR3 bases: TGTGCCAGCAGTAAAAGCGAGAGTCAGCCCCAGCATTTT.

The chain combines TRBV5-1 with TRBJ2-1; 9 bases are a match to TRBD2. The germline V gene encodes CDR1 SGHRS and CDR2 YFSETQ. V gave up 3 bases and J gave up 5 bases; unmatched junction bases: 3. This CDR3 spans 14 amino acids. The CDR3 is CASSYRLADNEQFF. For the CDR3, the DNA is TGCGCCAGCAGCTATAGACTAGCGGACAATGAGCAGTTCTTC.

The rearrangement uses TRBV28 and TRBJ1-5; the D gene is possibly TRBD1 (5 bases). Deletions cut 4 bases from V and 9 bases from J, with 13 bases between. The CDR3 has 13 residues. Per the germline V gene, CDR1 is MDHEN and CDR2 is SYDVKM. The CDR3 spells CASSSMGRMPQHF. The DNA of the CDR3 is TGTGCCAGCAGTTCCATGGGGCGAATGCCCCAGCATTTT.

As to this clone: The same CDR3 is also encoded by other DNA sequences in this sample. The rearrangement links TRBV7-9 to TRBJ1-1; TRBD1 agrees at 8 bases. J gave up 3 bases and V 5 bases, and 8 bases lay outside the gene matches. The CDR3 sequence is 15 residues long. Germline CDR1 SEHNR, CDR2 FQNEAQ (reference sequence). CDR3 DNA sequence: TGTGCCAGCAGCCCAGGACAGGGAGGGTACACTGAAGCTTTCTTT. Its protein is CASSPGQGGYTEAFF. Full variable domain (missing parts from reference TRBV7-9 and TRBJ1-1): DTGVSQNPRHKITKRGQNVTFRCDPISEHNRLYWYRQTLGQGPEFLTYFQNEAQLEKSRLLSDRFSAERPKGSFSTLEIQRTEQGDSAMYLCASSPGQGGYTEAFFGQGTRLTVV.

The chain links TRBV6-4 to TRBJ1-2, with D unclear. The CDR3 is 13 amino acids. The germline CDR1 and CDR2 sequences are MRHNA and SNTAGT. V dropped 6 bases and J dropped 0 bases, with 8 bases sitting between them. CDR3 loop: CASRDPTNYGYTF. As DNA, the CDR3 is TGTGCCAGCAGGGACCCCACTAACTATGGCTACACCTTC.

The chain has TRBV7-2 and TRBJ1-3; D unresolved. Germline-derived CDR1 and CDR2 are SGHTA and FQGNSA. The CDR3 totals 14 residues. Trimming removed 0 bases at V and 4 bases at J, with 7 bases between. The CDR3, as DNA: TGTGCCAGCAGCTTAGCTCTAAGAGGAAACACCATATATTTT. This gives the protein CASSLALRGNTIYF.

As for this clone: At one of its ends the junction is not consistent with the germline gene, which may arise from a read error. The chain joins TRBV6-5 to TRBJ2-5, with TRBD1 matching 7 bases. This CDR3 contains 15 residues. CDR1 is MNHEY, CDR2 SVGAGI, per germline. The CDR3 protein is CATGIARGRREIQYF. The CDR3 nucleotides read TGTGCCACCGGTATTGCTAGGGGGCGCAGGGAGATCCAGTACTTC.

J is TRBJ1-1 and V is TRBV5-1; the match to TRBD1 covers 7 bases. Germline CDR1 is SGHRS and CDR2 is YFSETQ. V was pared by 4 bases and J by 2 bases, with 8 bases of the junction left unmatched. The CDR3 consists of 15 residues. For the CDR3, the DNA is TGCGCCAGCAGCCCCCTGGACAGGATTAACACTGAAGCTTTCTTT. Translating gives CASSPLDRINTEAFF. Filled out from reference TRBV5-1 and TRBJ1-1, the complete variable domain reads KAGVTQTPRYLIKTRGQQVTLSCSPISGHRSVSWYQQTPGQGLQFLFEYFSETQRNKGNFPGRFSGRQFSNSRSEMNVSTLELGDSALYLCASSPLDRINTEAFFGQGTRLTVV.

This clone has a handful of counts. The chain couples TRBV4-2 to TRBJ1-4, with D maybe TRBD1 (6 bases). The CDR3 loop spans 17 amino acids. Germline lookup yields CDR1 LGHNA and CDR2 YNFKEQ. V lost 0 bases, J lost 7 bases, and 18 bases lay in between. For the CDR3, the DNA is TGTGCCAGCAGCCAAGATGGAACCACAGGGTTACCTGAAAAACTGTTTTTT. It encodes CASSQDGTTGLPEKLFF.

V usage is TRBV2 and J usage is TRBJ1-2; the D is unclear. Germline CDR1 reads SNHLY; CDR2 reads FYNNEI. This CDR3 has 13 residues. Trimming cost V 6 bases and J 4 bases, with 12 bases left between them. The CDR3 DNA reads TGTGCCAGCAGCCGTTCTAACGCCTATGGCTACACCTTC. Its protein product is CASSRSNAYGYTF. Full variable domain (remainder filled in from reference TRBV2 and TRBJ1-2): EPEVTQTPSHQVTQMGQEVILRCVPISNHLYFYWYRQILGQKVEFLVSFYNNEISEKSEIFDDQFSVERPDGSNFTLKIRSTKLEDSAMYFCASSRSNAYGYTFGSGTRLTVV.

This clone was detected a few times. This chain joins TRBV18 and TRBJ2-7, with 9 bases that match TRBD2. J was trimmed by 3 bases and V by 1 base; bases with no gene match: 1. Germline assignment: CDR1 KGHSH and CDR2 LQKENI. There are 14 residues in the CDR3. CDR3 DNA sequence: TGTGCCAGCTCACCACTAGCGGGAGACTACGAGCAGTACTTC. Translated, it gives CASSPLAGDYEQYF.

This chain uses TRBV7-2 with TRBJ2-5; the D gene is possibly TRBD1 (5 bases). The CDR3 is 14 amino acids. Germline V lookup: CDR1 SGHTA, CDR2 FQGNSA. The V gene lost 2 bases and the J gene lost 7 bases, with 14 bases spanning the gap. CDR3 protein: CASSLNRRGGTQYF. CDR3 nucleotide sequence: TGTGCCAGCAGCTTAAACCGAAGGGGCGGGACCCAGTACTTC.

The J gene is TRBJ1-1, the V gene TRBV19; the D gene is possibly TRBD1 (5 bases). The CDR3 consists of 15 residues. Trimming cost V 3 bases and J 4 bases, with 15 bases left between them. Germline CDR1 is LNHDA and CDR2 is SQIVND (reference sequence). This chain's CDR3 is CASSIFRGSATEAFF. CDR3 in DNA: TGTGCCAGTAGTATTTTCCGGGGGAGTGCCACTGAAGCTTTCTTT.

The chain carries TRBV7-9 and TRBJ1-4; maybe TRBD1 (5 bases). Germline loops: CDR1 SEHNR, CDR2 FQNEAQ (reference sequence). This CDR3 has 16 residues. Deletions cut 5 bases from V and 0 bases from J, with 13 bases between. CDR3 sequence: CASSTRQPATNEKLFF. For the CDR3, the DNA is TGTGCCAGCAGCACGCGACAGCCCGCAACTAATGAAAAACTGTTTTTT. Full variable domain (remainder filled in from reference TRBV7-9 and TRBJ1-4): DTGVSQNPRHKITKRGQNVTFRCDPISEHNRLYWYRQTLGQGPEFLTYFQNEAQLEKSRLLSDRFSAERPKGSFSTLEIQRTEQGDSAMYLCASSTRQPATNEKLFFGSGTQLSVL.